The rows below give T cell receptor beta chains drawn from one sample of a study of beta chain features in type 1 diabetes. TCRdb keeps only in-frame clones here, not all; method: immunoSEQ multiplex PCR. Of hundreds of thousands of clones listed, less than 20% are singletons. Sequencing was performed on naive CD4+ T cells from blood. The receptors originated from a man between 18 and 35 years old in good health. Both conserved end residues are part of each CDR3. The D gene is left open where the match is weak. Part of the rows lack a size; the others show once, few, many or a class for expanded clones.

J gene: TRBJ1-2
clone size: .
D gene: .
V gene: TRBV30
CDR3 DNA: TGTGCCTGGAGTCTCGCAGGGAGACTTGGCTACACCTTC
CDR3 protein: CAWSLAGRLGYTF

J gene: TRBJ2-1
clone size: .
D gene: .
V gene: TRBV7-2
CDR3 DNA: TGTGCCAGCAGCTTAGTGTTGAGCTCCTACAATGAGCAGTTCTTC
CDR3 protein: CASSLVLSSYNEQFF

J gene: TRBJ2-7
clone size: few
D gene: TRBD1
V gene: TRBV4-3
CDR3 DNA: TGCGCCAGCAGCCAGTGGGACAGGAGCTCCTACGAGCAGTACTTC
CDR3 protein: CASSQWDRSSYEQYF

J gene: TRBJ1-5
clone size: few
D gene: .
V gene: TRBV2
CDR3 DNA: TGTGCCAGCAGTGTGTGGGAGAATCAGCCCCAGCATTTT
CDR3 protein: CASSVWENQPQHF

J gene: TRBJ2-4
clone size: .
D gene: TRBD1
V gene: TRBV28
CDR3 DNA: TGTGCCAGCAGTTTATCGCCAGGGGGCGTGGGTCTAGCCAAAAACATTCAGTACTTC
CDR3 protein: CASSLSPGGVGLAKNIQYF

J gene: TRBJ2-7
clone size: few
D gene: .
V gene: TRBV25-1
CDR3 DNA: TGTGCCAGCAGTGGTTTCCAAACCCCGTACTTC
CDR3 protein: CASSGFQTPYF

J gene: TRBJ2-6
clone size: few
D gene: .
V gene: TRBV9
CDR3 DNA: TGTGCCAGCAGCGTACCGACAGGACGCTCTGGGGCCAACGTCCTGACTTTC
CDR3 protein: CASSVPTGRSGANVLTF

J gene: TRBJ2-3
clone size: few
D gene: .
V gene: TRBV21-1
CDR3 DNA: TGTGCCAGCAGCAAAGCTAGGACTAGCGGGGATACGCAGTATTTT
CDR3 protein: CASSKARTSGDTQYF

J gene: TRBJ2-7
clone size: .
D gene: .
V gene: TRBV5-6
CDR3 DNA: TGTGCCAGCAGCTTGAGGGACCTGAGCCACGAGCAGTACTTC
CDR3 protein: CASSLRDLSHEQYF

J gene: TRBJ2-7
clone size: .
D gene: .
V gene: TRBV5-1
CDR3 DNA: TGCGCCAGCAGACCCAGGTACCCTTGGGGGAGCCCACAATACGAGCAGTACTTC
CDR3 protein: CASRPRYPWGSPQYEQYF